This is a list of T cell receptor beta chains from one sample in a study of blood T cell dynamics during melanoma immunotherapy. This table comes from immunoSEQ multiplex PCR, and its TCRdb copy is limited to in-frame clones, with some not included. This table has nearly 25,000 clones, around 88% appearing once. The sample was blood, taken from a patient treated with checkpoint blockade. The source is a human donor with melanoma. CDR3s include the opening cysteine and the closing phenylalanine or tryptophan. The order of the fields is V gene, clone size, D gene, J gene, CDR3 protein, CDR3 DNA. A D gene is named only where the DNA matches it firmly. Clone size, where shown, is once, few, many, or a class for clones that have expanded.

V gene: TRBV15
clone size: .
D gene: .
J gene: TRBJ2-1
CDR3 protein: CATSNDPTGQQFF
CDR3 DNA: TGTGCCACCAGCAACGACCCGACAGGTCAGCAGTTCTTC

V gene: TRBV7-3
clone size: few
D gene: TRBD2
J gene: TRBJ2-7
CDR3 protein: CASSIAGGPYEQYF
CDR3 DNA: TGTGCCAGCAGCATAGCGGGAGGGCCTTACGAGCAGTACTTC

V gene: TRBV6-8
clone size: .
D gene: TRBD1
J gene: TRBJ1-1
CDR3 protein: CASSYPGQAEAFF
CDR3 DNA: TGTGCCAGCAGTTACCCGGGACAGGCTGAAGCTTTCTTT

V gene: TRBV7-8
clone size: .
D gene: .
J gene: TRBJ2-3
CDR3 protein: CASSPTISGTPSTDTQYF
CDR3 DNA: TGTGCCAGCAGCCCAACCATATCCGGGACACCCAGCACAGATACGCAGTATTTT

V gene: TRBV5-4
clone size: once
D gene: TRBD2
J gene: TRBJ2-2
CDR3 protein: CASSLGASGSYGGELFF
CDR3 DNA: TGTGCCAGCAGCTTGGGGGCTAGCGGGAGTTACGGCGGGGAGCTGTTTTTT

V gene: TRBV6-6
clone size: .
D gene: .
J gene: TRBJ1-2
CDR3 protein: CASSYETGHGYTF
CDR3 DNA: TGTGCCAGCAGTTACGAAACTGGGCATGGCTACACCTTC

V gene: TRBV13
clone size: .
D gene: .
J gene: TRBJ2-1
CDR3 protein: CASNLRTAGYNEQFF
CDR3 DNA: TGTGCCAGCAACCTACGGACTGCTGGCTACAATGAGCAGTTCTTC

V gene: TRBV6-5
clone size: .
D gene: .
J gene: TRBJ1-2
CDR3 protein: CASLEGGTNYGYTF
CDR3 DNA: TGTGCCAGCCTGGAGGGGGGGACTAACTATGGCTACACCTTC

V gene: TRBV2
clone size: .
D gene: TRBD2
J gene: TRBJ2-3
CDR3 protein: CASSDVSGLAHFSTDTQYF
CDR3 DNA: TGTGCCAGCAGTGACGTCTCAGGACTAGCGCACTTCAGCACAGATACGCAGTATTTT

V gene: TRBV5-1
clone size: .
D gene: TRBD2
J gene: TRBJ2-1
CDR3 protein: CASSQPGGGGTYNEQFF
CDR3 DNA: TGCGCCAGCAGCCAGCCCGGCGGGGGAGGGACCTACAATGAGCAGTTCTTC

V gene: TRBV7-3
clone size: few
D gene: TRBD2
J gene: TRBJ2-4
CDR3 protein: CASSLGLAGLAKNIQYF
CDR3 DNA: TGTGCCAGCAGCTTGGGACTAGCGGGGTTAGCCAAAAACATTCAGTACTTC

V gene: TRBV7-6
clone size: .
D gene: TRBD2
J gene: TRBJ2-3
CDR3 protein: CASSLGTSGPRTDTQYF
CDR3 DNA: TGTGCCAGCAGCTTAGGAACTAGCGGGCCTCGCACAGATACGCAGTATTTT

V gene: TRBV6-5
clone size: .
D gene: .
J gene: TRBJ1-4
CDR3 protein: CASSPGPNVGKLFF
CDR3 DNA: TGTGCCAGCAGTCCCGGACCCAACGTGGGAAAACTGTTTTTT

V gene: TRBV6-5
clone size: .
D gene: TRBD1
J gene: TRBJ1-4
CDR3 protein: CASSAGQGTNEKLFF
CDR3 DNA: TGTGCCAGCAGTGCGGGACAGGGTACTAATGAAAAACTGTTTTTT

V gene: TRBV7-9
clone size: .
D gene: .
J gene: TRBJ1-4
CDR3 protein: CASSFEGEKLFF
CDR3 DNA: TGTGCCAGCAGCTTCGAGGGCGAAAAACTGTTTTTT

V gene: TRBV28
clone size: .
D gene: .
J gene: TRBJ2-1
CDR3 protein: CASRVNWEQFF
CDR3 DNA: TGTGCCAGCAGAGTGAACTGGGAGCAGTTCTTC

V gene: TRBV5-4
clone size: .
D gene: TRBD1
J gene: TRBJ1-2
CDR3 protein: CASSPGQGTVNYGYTF
CDR3 DNA: TGTGCCAGCAGCCCCGGACAGGGAACTGTTAACTATGGCTACACCTTC

V gene: TRBV10-3
clone size: .
D gene: .
J gene: TRBJ2-7
CDR3 protein: CAIRNHFGDSGEQYF
CDR3 DNA: TGTGCCATCAGGAATCATTTCGGAGACTCGGGCGAGCAGTACTTC

V gene: TRBV11-2
clone size: .
D gene: .
J gene: TRBJ2-7
CDR3 protein: CASSSGTVIYEQYF
CDR3 DNA: TGTGCCAGCAGCTCCGGGACCGTAATTTACGAGCAGTACTTC

V gene: TRBV5-1
clone size: .
D gene: TRBD2
J gene: TRBJ2-3
CDR3 protein: CASSLMAGGGTDTQYF
CDR3 DNA: TGCGCCAGCAGCCTGATGGCGGGAGGAGGAACAGATACGCAGTATTTT

V gene: TRBV27
clone size: .
D gene: .
J gene: TRBJ2-3
CDR3 protein: CASSLSTGAGGGTQYF
CDR3 DNA: TGTGCCAGCAGTTTATCCACAGGGGCCGGGGGGGGTACGCAGTATTTT